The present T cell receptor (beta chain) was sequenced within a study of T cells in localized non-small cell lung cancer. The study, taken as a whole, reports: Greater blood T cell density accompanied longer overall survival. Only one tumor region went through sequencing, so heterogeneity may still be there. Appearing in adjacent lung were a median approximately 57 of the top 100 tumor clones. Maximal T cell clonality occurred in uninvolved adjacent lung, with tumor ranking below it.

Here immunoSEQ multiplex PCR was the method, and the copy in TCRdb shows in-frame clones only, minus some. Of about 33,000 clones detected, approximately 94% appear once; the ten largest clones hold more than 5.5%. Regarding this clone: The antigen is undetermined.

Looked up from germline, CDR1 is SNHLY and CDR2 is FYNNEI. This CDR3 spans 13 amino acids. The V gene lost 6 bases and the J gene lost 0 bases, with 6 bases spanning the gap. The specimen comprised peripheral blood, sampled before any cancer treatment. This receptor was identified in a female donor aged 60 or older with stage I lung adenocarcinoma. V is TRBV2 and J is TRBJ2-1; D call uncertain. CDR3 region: CASRRFSYNEQFF. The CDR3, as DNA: TGTGCCAGCAGGAGGTTCTCCTACAATGAGCAGTTCTTC.